Listed below are T cell receptor beta chains from one sample, sequenced in a study of blood T cell repertoires in COVID-19. TCRdb's copy holds only in-frame clones and misses some; the assay was immunoSEQ multiplex PCR. The data show 90,000 to 120,000 clones, with about 90% seen just once and approximately 4.9% held by the top ten. Sequenced input: peripheral blood. These receptors all come from a man between 40 and 49 years old with active or convalescent COVID-19. The CDR3 runs from the conserved cysteine through the conserved F or W. D genes are given only for firm matches. Expanded clones get a size class; other rows say once, few or many, or leave the size out.

TRBJ2-7 | TRBV11-2 | - | - | TGTGCCAGCAGCTTATGGGGGGAGGCCTCCTACGAGCAGTACTTC | CASSLWGEASYEQYF
TRBJ2-5 | TRBV5-1 | - | - | TGCGCCAGCAGATTACAGGGCCAAGAGACCCAGTACTTC | CASRLQGQETQYF
TRBJ2-5 | TRBV27 | - | - | TGTGCCAGCAGTTCAAGACAGGGAGGAGAGACCCAGTACTTC | CASSSRQGGETQYF
TRBJ2-2 | TRBV3-1/TRBV3-2 | - | - | TGTGCCAGCAGCCAAGAAAAACATCCCACCGGGGAGCTGTTTTTT | CASSQEKHPTGELFF
TRBJ2-3 | TRBV5-1 | - | - | TGCGCCAGCAGCTTGGACAGCTCCCCGCCAGATACGCAGTATTTT | CASSLDSSPPDTQYF
TRBJ2-7 | TRBV30 | - | - | TGTGCCTGGAGTTTATACCCGTTCAGTGGCGAGCAGTACTTC | CAWSLYPFSGEQYF
TRBJ1-1 | TRBV28 | few | - | TGTGCCAGCAGTCCATTAGACAGGTTCGACACTGAAGCTTTCTTT | CASSPLDRFDTEAFF
TRBJ2-3 | TRBV10-2 | - | TRBD2 | TGCGCCACCAAGAGGACGGCGGGAGGAACAGATACGCAGTATTTT | CATKRTAGGTDTQYF
TRBJ2-7 | TRBV13 | few | TRBD1 | TGTGCCAGCAGCTCACAGGGGACAACAAGGAGCTCCTACGAGCAGTACTTC | CASSSQGTTRSSYEQYF
TRBJ2-3 | TRBV3-1/TRBV3-2 | - | - | TGTGCCAGCAGCCAAGAGAGGTGGGGCGTCGCAGATACGCAGTATTTT | CASSQERWGVADTQYF
TRBJ1-2 | TRBV30 | - | TRBD1 | TGTGCCTGGAGTGTACAACAGGGGATTGGCTACACCTTC | CAWSVQQGIGYTF
TRBJ2-1 | TRBV28 | - | - | TGTGCCAGCCTCAACCTAAATGAGCAGTTCTTC | CASLNLNEQFF
TRBJ1-2 | TRBV7-9 | - | TRBD1 | TGTGCCAGCAGCTTGGGAGCCGGGACAGGGACGATCAACTATGGCTACACCTTC | CASSLGAGTGTINYGYTF
TRBJ1-2 | TRBV6-1 | once | TRBD1 | TGTGCCAGCAGTGAACGTTGGGACAGCTCCTATGGCTACACCTTC | CASSERWDSSYGYTF
TRBJ2-7 | TRBV18 | once | - | TGTGCCAGCTCACCACCGAGTTCGAGGGAGCAGTACTTC | CASSPPSSREQYF
TRBJ2-3 | TRBV9 | few | - | TGTGCCAGCAGCGTACGCGTTTGGGTGTTAGCGGAGAGCACAGATACGCAGTATTTT | CASSVRVWVLAESTDTQYF
TRBJ1-2 | TRBV10-2 | - | TRBD1 | TGCGCCAGCAGTGAGTCGGACGCGACAGGGCCTATCTATGGCTACACCTTC | CASSESDATGPIYGYTF
TRBJ2-7 | TRBV7-8 | - | - | TGTGCCAGCAGCTTAGGGAGTATATACGAGCAGTACTTC | CASSLGSIYEQYF
TRBJ2-5 | TRBV7-2 | - | TRBD2 | TGTGCCAGCAGCTTAGCGCTCGGGGGGGAGAGGGGAGAGACCCAGTACTTC | CASSLALGGERGETQYF
TRBJ1-5 | TRBV5-8 | - | - | TGTGCCAGCAGCTTAATCCCGGGAGGGAACCGACAGCCCCAGCATTTT | CASSLIPGGNRQPQHF
TRBJ1-1 | TRBV7-2 | - | - | TGTGCCAGCAGCTCGCCATGGAGCACTGAAGCTTTCTTT | CASSSPWSTEAFF
TRBJ2-5 | TRBV7-9 | - | TRBD1 | TGTGCCAGCAGCTCCTACCCGACAGGGCGGGAGACCCAGTACTTC | CASSSYPTGRETQYF
TRBJ1-4 | TRBV5-3 | - | - | TGTGCCAGAAGTGTCGCAGGGGAGGGGAAACTGTTTTTT | CARSVAGEGKLFF
TRBJ2-5 | TRBV5-1 | - | TRBD1 | TGCGCCAGCAGCTATTCCGGACAGGTTCAAGAGACCCAGTACTTC | CASSYSGQVQETQYF
TRBJ2-7 | TRBV7-3 | - | - | TGTGCCAGCAGCTTAACAGGGGGATCCTACGAGCAGTACTTC | CASSLTGGSYEQYF
TRBJ1-6 | TRBV28 | - | - | TGTGCCAGCAGTCTAGTTGGACAACAGGGTCCCCATTCACCCCTCCACTTT | CASSLVGQQGPHSPLHF
TRBJ2-1 | TRBV30 | - | - | TGTGCCTGGAAGGTCGGCGGGCGGTACAATGAGCAGTTCTTC | CAWKVGGRYNEQFF
TRBJ1-2 | TRBV6-5 | once | TRBD1 | TGTGCCAGCAGGACAGGGGAGGGCTATGGCTACACCTTC | CASRTGEGYGYTF
TRBJ2-7 | TRBV6-2/TRBV6-3 | - | - | TGTGCCAGCAGTTACCCCACTAGCCGCTACGAGCAGTACTTC | CASSYPTSRYEQYF
TRBJ2-5 | TRBV7-2 | - | TRBD2 | TGTGCCAGCAGCTCCGGACTAGTCGTTCAAGAGACCCAGTACTTC | CASSSGLVVQETQYF
TRBJ2-5 | TRBV27 | - | - | TGTGCCAGCAGTCCCACAGCCCGACAGACCAGCTGGGAGACCCAGTACTTC | CASSPTARQTSWETQYF
TRBJ1-2 | TRBV6-5 | - | - | TGTGCCAGCAGTACCACAGAAGGTGGAGGCTACACCTTC | CASSTTEGGGYTF
TRBJ2-3 | TRBV25-1 | - | - | TGTGCCAGCAGTGAATGGCAGGGGATAGATACGCAGTATTTT | CASSEWQGIDTQYF
TRBJ1-1 | TRBV7-2 | - | TRBD1 | TGTGCCAGCAGCTTCACAGGGGTCGGCACTGAAGCTTTCTTT | CASSFTGVGTEAFF